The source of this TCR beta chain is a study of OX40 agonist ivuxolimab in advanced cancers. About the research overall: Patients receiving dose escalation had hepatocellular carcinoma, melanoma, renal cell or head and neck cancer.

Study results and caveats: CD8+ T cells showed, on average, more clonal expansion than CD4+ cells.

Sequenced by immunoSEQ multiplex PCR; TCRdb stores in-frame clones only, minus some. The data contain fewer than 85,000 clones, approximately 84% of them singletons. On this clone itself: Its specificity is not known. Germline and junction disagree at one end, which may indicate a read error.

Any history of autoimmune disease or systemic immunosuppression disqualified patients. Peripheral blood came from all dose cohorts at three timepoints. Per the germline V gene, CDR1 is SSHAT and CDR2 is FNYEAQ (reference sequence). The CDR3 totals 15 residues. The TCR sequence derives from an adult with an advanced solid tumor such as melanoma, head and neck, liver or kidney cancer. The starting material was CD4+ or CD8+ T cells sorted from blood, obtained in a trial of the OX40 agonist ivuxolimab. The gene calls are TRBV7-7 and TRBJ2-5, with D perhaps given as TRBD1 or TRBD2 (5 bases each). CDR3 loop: CASSLFGTDKETQYF. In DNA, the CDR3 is TGTGCTAGCAGCTTATTCGGGACGGACAAAGAGACCCAGTACTTC.